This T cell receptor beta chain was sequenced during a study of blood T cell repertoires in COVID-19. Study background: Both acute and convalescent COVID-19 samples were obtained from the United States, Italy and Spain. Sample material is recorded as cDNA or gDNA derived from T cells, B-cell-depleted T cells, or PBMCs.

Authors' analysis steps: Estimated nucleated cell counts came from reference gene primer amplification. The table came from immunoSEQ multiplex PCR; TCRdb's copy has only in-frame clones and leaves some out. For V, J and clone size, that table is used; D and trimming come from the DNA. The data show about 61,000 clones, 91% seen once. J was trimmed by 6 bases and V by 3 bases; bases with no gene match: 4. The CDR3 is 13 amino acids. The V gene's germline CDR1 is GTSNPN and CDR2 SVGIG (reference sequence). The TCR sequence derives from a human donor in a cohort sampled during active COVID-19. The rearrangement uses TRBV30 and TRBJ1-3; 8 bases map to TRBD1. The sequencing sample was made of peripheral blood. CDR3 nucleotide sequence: TGTGCCTGGAGCACCCAGGGGGCAAACACCATATATTTT. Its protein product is CAWSTQGANTIYF.